This T cell receptor (beta chain) was sequenced during a study of shared clonotypes between healthy human individuals. Study-level findings and limits: A few donors had roughly 5.2% of their naive CD4 clonotypes in common. Researchers found naive subsets generally carried larger estimated richness than memory subsets. Clonotype sharing levels among donors were expected to vary with sequencing depth.

The germline V gene encodes CDR1 SGHNT and CDR2 YYREEE (reference sequence). CDR3 size: 13 residues. J gave up 13 bases and V 0 bases, and 3 bases lay outside the gene matches. Repertoires were generated with immunoSEQ multiplex PCR, while TCRdb's copy carries only in-frame clones and drops some. There are roughly 2.2 million clones in the sample; approximately 90% occur only once, and approximately 0.39% lies in the top ten. Healthy and HIV-negative, the adult donors had no recent acute infections or vaccinations. On this clone: Its cognate antigen is unknown.

This chain uses TRBV5-4 with TRBJ2-7, with TRBD2 matching 14 bases. Sequencing was done on a sample of naive CD4+ T cells from PBMCs. Subset of the sample: CD45RA+ positively selected. The sequence was obtained from a man between 18 and 29 years old in good health. Some clones in this sample may be carry-over from other donors' samples. The CDR3 DNA reads as TGTGCCAGCAGCTTGGCCGGGACTAGCGGGAGCTACTTC. This sequence encodes CASSLAGTSGSYF.